This TCR beta chain was identified during a study of blood T cells in healthy people across ages. The draw of peripheral blood yielded approximately 10 milliliters from each donor. Germline assignment: CDR1 MNHEY and CDR2 SMNVEV (reference sequence). Trimming shortened V by 3 bases and J by 0 bases, and 17 bases separated the two germline ends. The CDR3 contains 17 residues. This clonotype was detected only a few times. A second PCR of 7 to 11 cycles used a sample-barcoded 5' primer and a J-beta primer mix. TCRdb recomputed calls from the 5' RACE reads with MiXCR, one row per CDR3 protein. The sample has 1.2 million to 1.5 million distinct CDR3 sequences; about 43% are singletons.

This receptor was identified in a woman younger than 35 in good health. J is TRBJ1-1 and V is TRBV27; D uncertain. Sequenced sample: blood. CDR3 nucleotides: TGTGCCAGCAGTTTGACCCTTCTCTCCGAGATGAACACTGAAGCTTTCTTT. As protein: CASSLTLLSEMNTEAFF.